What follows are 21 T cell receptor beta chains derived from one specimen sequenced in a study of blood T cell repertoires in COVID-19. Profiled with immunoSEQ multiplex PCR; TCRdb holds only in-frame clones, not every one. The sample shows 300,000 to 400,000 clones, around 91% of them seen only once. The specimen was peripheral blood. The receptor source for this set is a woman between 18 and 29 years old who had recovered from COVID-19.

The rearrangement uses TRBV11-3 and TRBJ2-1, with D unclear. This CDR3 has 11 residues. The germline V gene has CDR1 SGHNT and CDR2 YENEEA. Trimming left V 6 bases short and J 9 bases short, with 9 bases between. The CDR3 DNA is TGTGCCAGCAGTTACAAAGTTGAGCAGTTCTTC. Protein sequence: CASSYKVEQFF. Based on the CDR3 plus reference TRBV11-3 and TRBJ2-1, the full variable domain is EAGVVQSPRYKIIEKKQPVAFWCNPISGHNTLYWYLQNLGQGPELLIRYENEEAVDDSQLPKDRFSAERLKGVDSTLKIQPAELGDSAVYLCASSYKVEQFFGPGTRLTVL.

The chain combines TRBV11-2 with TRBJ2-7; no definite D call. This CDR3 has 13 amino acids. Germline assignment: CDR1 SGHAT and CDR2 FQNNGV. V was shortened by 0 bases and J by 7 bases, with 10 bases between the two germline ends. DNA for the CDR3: TGTGCCAGCAGCTTAGATGGCCCTCTGGAGCAGTACGTC. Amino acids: CASSLDGPLEQYV.

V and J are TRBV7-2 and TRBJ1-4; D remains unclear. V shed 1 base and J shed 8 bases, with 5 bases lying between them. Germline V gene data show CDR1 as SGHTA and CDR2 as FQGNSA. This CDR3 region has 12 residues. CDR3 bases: TGTGCCAGCAGCTTAGACCAGGAAAAACTGTTTTTT. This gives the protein CASSLDQEKLFF.

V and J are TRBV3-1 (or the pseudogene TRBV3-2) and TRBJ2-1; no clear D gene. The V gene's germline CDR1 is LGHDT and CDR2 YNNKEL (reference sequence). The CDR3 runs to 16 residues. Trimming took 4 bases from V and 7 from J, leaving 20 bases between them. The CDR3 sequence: CASSLVGCSGCNEQFF. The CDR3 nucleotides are TGTGCCAGCAGCCTCGTCGGTTGTTCCGGGTGTAATGAGCAGTTCTTC.

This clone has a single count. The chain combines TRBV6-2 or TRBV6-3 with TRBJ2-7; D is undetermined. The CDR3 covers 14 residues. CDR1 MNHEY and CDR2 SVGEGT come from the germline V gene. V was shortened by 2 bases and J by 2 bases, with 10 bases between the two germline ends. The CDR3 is CASSYGGRPYEQYV. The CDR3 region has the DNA TGTGCCAGCAGTTACGGCGGCCGACCCTACGAGCAGTACGTC.

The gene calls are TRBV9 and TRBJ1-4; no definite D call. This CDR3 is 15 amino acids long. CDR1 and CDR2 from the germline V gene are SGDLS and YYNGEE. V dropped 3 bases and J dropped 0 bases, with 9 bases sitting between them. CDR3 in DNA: TGTGCCAGCAGCGCAGGAGGCACAACTAATGAAAAACTGTTTTTT. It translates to CASSAGGTTNEKLFF.

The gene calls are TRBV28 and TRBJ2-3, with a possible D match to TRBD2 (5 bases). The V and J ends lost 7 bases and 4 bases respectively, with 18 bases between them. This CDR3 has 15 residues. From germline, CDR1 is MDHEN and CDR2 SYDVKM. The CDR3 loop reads CASNQEAGVPDTQYF. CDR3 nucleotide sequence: TGTGCCAGCAATCAAGAGGCCGGGGTCCCAGATACGCAGTATTTT.

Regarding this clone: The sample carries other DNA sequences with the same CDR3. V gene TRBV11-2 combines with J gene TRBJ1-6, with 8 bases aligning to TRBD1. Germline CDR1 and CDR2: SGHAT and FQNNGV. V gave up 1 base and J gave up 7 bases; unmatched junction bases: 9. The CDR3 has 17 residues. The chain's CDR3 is CASSLVFRGRWNSPLHF. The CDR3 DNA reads TGTGCCAGCAGCTTAGTATTCAGGGGGCGATGGAATTCACCCCTCCACTTT.

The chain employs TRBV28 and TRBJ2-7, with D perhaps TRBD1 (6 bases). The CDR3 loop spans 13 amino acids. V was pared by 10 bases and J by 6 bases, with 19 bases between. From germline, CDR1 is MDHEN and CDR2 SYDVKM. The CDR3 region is CATRTGTGSEQYV. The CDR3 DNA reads TGTGCCACCAGAACAGGGACGGGCTCCGAGCAGTACGTC.

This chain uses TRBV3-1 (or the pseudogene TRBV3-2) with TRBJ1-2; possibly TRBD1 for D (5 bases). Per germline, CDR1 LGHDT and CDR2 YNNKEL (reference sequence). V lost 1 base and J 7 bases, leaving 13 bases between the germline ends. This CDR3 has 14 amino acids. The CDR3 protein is CASSQARGFGGYTF. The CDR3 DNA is TGTGCCAGCAGCCAAGCCCGGGGGTTTGGTGGCTACACCTTC.

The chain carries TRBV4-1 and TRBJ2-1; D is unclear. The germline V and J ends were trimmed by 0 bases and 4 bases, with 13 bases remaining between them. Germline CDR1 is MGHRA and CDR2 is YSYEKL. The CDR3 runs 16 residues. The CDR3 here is CASSQDGLGLYNEQFF. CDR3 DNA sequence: TGCGCCAGCAGCCAAGATGGCCTGGGCCTATACAATGAGCAGTTCTTC.

CDR3 bases: TGCGCCAGCAGCCATCAAGGGAGGGGCGCCGGGGAGCTGTTTTTT. Amino acids: CASSHQGRGAGELFF. The chain carries TRBV4-3 and TRBJ2-2, with 7 bases aligning to TRBD2. The V gene end was trimmed by 3 bases and the J gene end by 6 bases; junction bases not matched to a gene: 7. CDR1 LGHNA and CDR2 YSLEER come from the germline V gene. This CDR3 has 15 amino acids.

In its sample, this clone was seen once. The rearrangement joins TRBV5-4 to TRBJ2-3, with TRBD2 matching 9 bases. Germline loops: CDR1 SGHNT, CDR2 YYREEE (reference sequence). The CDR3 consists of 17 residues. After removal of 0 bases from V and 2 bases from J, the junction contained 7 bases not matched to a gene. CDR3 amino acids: CASSLGGGLANTDTQYF. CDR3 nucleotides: TGTGCCAGCAGCTTGGGGGGGGGACTAGCCAACACAGATACGCAGTATTTT.

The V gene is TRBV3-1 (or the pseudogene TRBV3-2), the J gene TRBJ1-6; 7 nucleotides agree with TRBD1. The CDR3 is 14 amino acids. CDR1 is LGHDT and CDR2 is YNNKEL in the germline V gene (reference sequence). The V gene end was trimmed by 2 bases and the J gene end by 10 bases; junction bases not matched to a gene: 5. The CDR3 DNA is TGTGCCAGCAGCCAATCGCAGGGGGGATCACCCCTCCACTTT. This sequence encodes CASSQSQGGSPLHF.

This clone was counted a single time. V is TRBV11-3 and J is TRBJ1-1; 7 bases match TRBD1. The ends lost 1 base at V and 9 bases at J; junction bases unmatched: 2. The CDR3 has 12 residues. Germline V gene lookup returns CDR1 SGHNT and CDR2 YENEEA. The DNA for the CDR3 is TGTGCCAGCAGCTTAGGACAGGGAAAAGCTTTCTTT. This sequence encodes CASSLGQGKAFF.

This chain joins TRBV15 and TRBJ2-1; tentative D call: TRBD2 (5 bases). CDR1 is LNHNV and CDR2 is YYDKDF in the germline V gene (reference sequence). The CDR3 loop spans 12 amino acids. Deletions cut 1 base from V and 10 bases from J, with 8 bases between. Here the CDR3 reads CATSRAAGEQFF. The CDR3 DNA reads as TGTGCCACCAGCAGAGCGGCGGGCGAGCAGTTCTTC.

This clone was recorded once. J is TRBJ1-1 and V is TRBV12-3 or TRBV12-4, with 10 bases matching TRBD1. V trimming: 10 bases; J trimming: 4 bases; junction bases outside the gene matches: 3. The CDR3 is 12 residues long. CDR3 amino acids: CATGQGLTEAFF. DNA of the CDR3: TGTGCCACGGGACAGGGGCTCACTGAAGCTTTCTTT.

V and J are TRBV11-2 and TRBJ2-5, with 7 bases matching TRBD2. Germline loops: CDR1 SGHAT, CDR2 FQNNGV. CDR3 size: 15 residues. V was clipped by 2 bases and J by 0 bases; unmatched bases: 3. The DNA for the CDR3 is TGTGCCAGCAGCTTATTGGGAGGGAACCAAGAGACCCAGTACTTC. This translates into CASSLLGGNQETQYF.

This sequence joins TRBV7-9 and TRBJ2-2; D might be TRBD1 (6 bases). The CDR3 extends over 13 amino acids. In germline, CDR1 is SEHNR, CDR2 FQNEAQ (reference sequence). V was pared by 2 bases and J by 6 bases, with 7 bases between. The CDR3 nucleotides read TGTGCCAGCAGCTTAAAGGGGGCCGGGGAGCTGTTTTTT. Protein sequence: CASSLKGAGELFF.

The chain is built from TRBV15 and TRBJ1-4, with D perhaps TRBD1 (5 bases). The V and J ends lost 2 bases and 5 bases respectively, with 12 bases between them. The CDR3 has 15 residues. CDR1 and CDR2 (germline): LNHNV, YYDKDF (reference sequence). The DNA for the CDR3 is TGTGCCACCAGCAGAATCAGGGAAGTGAATGAAAAACTGTTTTTT. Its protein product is CATSRIREVNEKLFF.

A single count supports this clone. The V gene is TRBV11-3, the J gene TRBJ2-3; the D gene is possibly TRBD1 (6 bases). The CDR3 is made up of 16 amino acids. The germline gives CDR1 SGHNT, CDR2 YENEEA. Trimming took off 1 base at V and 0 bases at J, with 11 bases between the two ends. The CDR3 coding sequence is TGTGCCAGCAGCTTAGGCGGCAGGGGTAGCACAGATACGCAGTATTTT. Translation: CASSLGGRGSTDTQYF.